These 17 T cell receptor beta chains came from one sample sequenced in a study of T cells after yellow fever vaccination (dated by TCRdb to between 2017 and 2020). Libraries came from 5' RACE. The sequencer was an Illumina HiSeq 2500. TCRdb's own reprocessing of the public reads used fastp at Q25 and MiXCR and kept productive beta chains. Rows merge per CDR3 protein into single entries with the most common DNA and genes. This sample gives 300,000 or so distinct CDR3 sequences in total; 13% of them show up just once. 0.4% to 0.65% of the sample goes to the ten largest clones. The treatment or condition label on this specimen signifies: live attenuated yellow fever vaccine strain. The sample here was CD4+ T cells sorted from PBMCs, taken 45 days after the yellow fever booster vaccination. These receptors were collected from a man aged 25-40 years who received the YFV17D yellow fever vaccine.

The chain carries TRBV7-9 and TRBJ2-3; the D is unclear. Germline V gene lookup returns CDR1 SEHNR and CDR2 FQNEAQ (reference sequence). The CDR3 length is 15 residues. Trimming removed 5 bases at V and 4 bases at J, with 16 bases between. CDR3 DNA sequence: TGTGCCAGCAGCAGACAAGGGTACATCCCAGATACGCAGTATTTT. Its translation is CASSRQGYIPDTQYF.

The chain employs TRBV20-1 and TRBJ1-1; 9 nucleotides agree with TRBD1. Trimming at V came to 5 bases and at J to 4 bases, leaving 5 bases not matched to a gene. Germline V gene lookup returns CDR1 DFQATT and CDR2 SNEGSKA (reference sequence). The CDR3 consists of 13 residues. The CDR3 DNA reads TGCAGTGCTCCTGGGACAGGGAGCACTGAAGCTTTCTTT. Its translation is CSAPGTGSTEAFF.

This clonotype has only a few counts. J is TRBJ1-1 and V is TRBV28; D gene uncertain. CDR3 length equals 12 residues. V was pared by 8 bases and J by 7 bases, with 14 bases between. Germline loops: CDR1 MDHEN, CDR2 SYDVKM. The CDR3 sequence: CASFLPTGEAFF. The DNA for the CDR3 is TGTGCCAGCTTCCTTCCGACTGGTGAAGCTTTCTTT.

V and J are TRBV6-1 and TRBJ2-3; TRBD1 agrees at 7 bases. Germline values: CDR1 MNHNS, CDR2 SASEGT. CDR3 length: 16 amino acids. Trimming at V came to 6 bases and at J to 4 bases, leaving 13 bases not matched to a gene. For the CDR3, the DNA is TGTGCCAGCAGCCCGTCAATCTCTACAGGGGCAGATACGCAGTATTTT. Protein sequence: CASSPSISTGADTQYF.

This clonotype was observed a few times. The chain links TRBV5-1 to TRBJ2-5; D gene ambiguous. The V end was cut by 3 bases, the J end by 2 bases, with 17 bases between. Germline loops: CDR1 SGHRS, CDR2 YFSETQ. This CDR3 is 16 amino acids long. Here the CDR3 reads CASSSASNNPQETQYF. The CDR3 bases are TGCGCCAGCAGCTCAGCTAGTAACAACCCTCAAGAGACCCAGTACTTC.

This clonotype was detected a few times. CDR3 DNA sequence: TGTGCCAGCAGGAAACTAGCGGGAGATATGTACGAGCAGTACTTC. It codes for CASRKLAGDMYEQYF. The chain has TRBV12-3 or TRBV12-4 and TRBJ2-7; 11 bases map to TRBD2. V lost 6 bases and J lost 4; bases outside the gene matches: 8. The CDR3 is 15 residues long.

This clonotype was found many times. The chain uses TRBV27 and TRBJ2-7, with 8 nucleotides matching TRBD2. The CDR3 is made up of 15 amino acids. J was trimmed by 3 bases and V by 4 bases; bases with no gene match: 8. Looked up from germline, CDR1 is MNHEY and CDR2 is SMNVEV (reference sequence). The CDR3 nucleotides read TGTGCCAGCAGTTCGCCGGGACTAGTCCTCTACGAGCAGTACTTC. Its translation: CASSSPGLVLYEQYF.

This clonotype was recorded a few times. The chain combines TRBV27 with TRBJ2-3; 12 bases are a match to TRBD2. This CDR3 is 14 amino acids long. J was trimmed by 8 bases and V by 6 bases; bases with no gene match: 6. Germline CDR1 reads MNHEY; CDR2 reads SMNVEV (reference sequence). The CDR3 protein is CASRRTSGIVTQYF. The CDR3, as DNA: TGTGCCAGCAGGCGGACTAGCGGGATAGTTACGCAGTATTTT.

V and J are TRBV5-4 and TRBJ2-1, with 11 bases lining up with TRBD2. The V gene end was trimmed by 3 bases and the J gene end by 3 bases; junction bases not matched to a gene: 5. The CDR3 consists of 16 residues. CDR1 and CDR2 (germline): SGHNT, YYREEE (reference sequence). The DNA of the CDR3 is TGTGCCAGCAGCTCCGCCGGGACTAGCGGCTACAATGAGCAGTTCTTC. Its translation is CASSSAGTSGYNEQFF.

This sequence joins TRBV29-1 and TRBJ2-6, with D maybe TRBD2 (5 bases). The CDR3 has 15 amino acids. CDR1 is SQVTM, CDR2 ANQGSEA, per germline. The V end was cut by 0 bases, the J end by 0 bases, with 6 bases between. In nucleotides, the CDR3 is TGCAGCGTTGAAGAAGGAGGCTCTGGGGCCAACGTCCTGACTTTC. Translated: CSVEEGGSGANVLTF.

This chain connects TRBV6-1 to TRBJ2-1, with TRBD2 identical over 8 bases. The CDR3 loop spans 15 amino acids. CDR1 and CDR2 from the germline V gene are MNHNS and SASEGT. V shed 7 bases, J shed 4 bases, and the junction held 9 bases outside the gene matches. CDR3 sequence (DNA): TGTGCCAGCACCTTGGGACTAGTTCTATACAATGAGCAGTTCTTC. This translates into CASTLGLVLYNEQFF.

This clonotype was found a few times. V usage is TRBV12-3 or TRBV12-4 and J usage is TRBJ1-2; D unresolved. This CDR3 has 12 amino acids. Trimming removed 2 bases from V and 6 bases from J, with 7 bases in between. The chain's CDR3 is CASSLSGNGYTF. The CDR3 region has the DNA TGTGCCAGCAGTTTATCGGGGAATGGCTACACCTTC.

This chain uses TRBV7-6 with TRBJ2-7; D is perhaps TRBD2 (5 bases). Germline-derived CDR1 and CDR2 are SGHVS and FNYEAQ. The CDR3 contains 15 residues. V shed 5 bases and J shed 6 bases, with 20 bases lying between them. CDR3 amino acids: CASSPRTDPMGEQYF. For the CDR3, the DNA is TGTGCCAGCAGCCCCAGGACTGATCCAATGGGCGAGCAGTACTTC.

The chain has TRBV5-1 and TRBJ1-6; D might be TRBD1 (5 bases). The V gene lost 6 bases and the J gene lost 7 bases, with 14 bases spanning the gap. The CDR3 has 14 amino acids. The germline gives CDR1 SGHRS, CDR2 YFSETQ. CDR3 coding DNA: TGCGCCAGCAAAACGACAGTGGCGAATTCACCCCTCCACTTT. Encoded protein: CASKTTVANSPLHF.

This clonotype was observed a few times. The V gene is TRBV20-1, the J gene TRBJ2-3; 10 bases map to TRBD2. Trimming at V came to 6 bases and at J to 4 bases, leaving 7 bases not matched to a gene. Germline loops: CDR1 DFQATT, CDR2 SNEGSKA (reference sequence). CDR3 length: 14 residues. Written as DNA, the CDR3 is TGCAGTGCCGAGTTAGCGGGAGGCGCAGATACGCAGTATTTT. Its translation is CSAELAGGADTQYF.

This clonotype appeared a few times. The CDR3 coding sequence is TGCAGCGTTGACGGCTTCACAGATACGCAGTATTTT. Encoded protein: CSVDGFTDTQYF. V usage is TRBV29-1 and J usage is TRBJ2-3; D is unresolved. Trimming took 3 bases from V and 2 from J, leaving 6 bases between them. CDR3 length: 12 amino acids. Germline CDR1 is SQVTM and CDR2 is ANQGSEA.

This sequence joins TRBV6-1 and TRBJ1-2; 11 bases fit TRBD1. The CDR3 has 16 amino acids. V was pared by 6 bases and J by 7 bases, with 13 bases of the junction left unmatched. Germline lookup yields CDR1 MNHNS and CDR2 SASEGT. The CDR3 sequence is CASSGRDRGILGGYTF. For the CDR3, the DNA is TGTGCCAGCAGCGGCCGGGACAGGGGGATCTTAGGTGGCTACACCTTC.